The subject of this entry is one T cell receptor (beta chain). In the source study's methods: Using reference gene primer amplification, nucleated cell counts were estimated. Generated by immunoSEQ multiplex PCR, the TCRdb table keeps only in-frame clones and is missing some. V and J calls and clone size come straight from that table; D and trimming were deduced from the DNA. The sample has over 150,000 clones, around nine tenths seen once. This sample stems from a study of blood T cell repertoires in COVID-19. Across the study: The United States, Italy and Spain provided the acute and convalescent COVID-19 samples.

V lost 3 bases and J lost 4, with 19 bases in between. Germline V gene data show CDR1 as SGHVS and CDR2 as FQNEAQ. The CDR3 has 17 residues. The source material was peripheral blood. The sequence derives from a man aged 55 to 70 with COVID-19, enrolled during active disease. J is TRBJ1-5 and V is TRBV7-8; D gene ambiguous. CDR3 sequence: CASSLGSSNRINQPQHF. CDR3 DNA: TGTGCCAGCAGCTTGGGTTCTTCCAACAGAATTAATCAGCCCCAGCATTTT.